Sequencing of this T cell receptor beta chain was carried out in a study of blood T cell repertoires in COVID-19. Background on the study: Samples representing acute and convalescent COVID-19 were sourced from the United States, Italy and Spain. PBMCs, B-cell-depleted T cells, or T cells were the source of the cDNA or gDNA that made up the material.

Authors' processing steps: Amplified reference gene primers provided the basis for estimating nucleated cell counts. Using immunoSEQ multiplex PCR, the repertoire was profiled, and TCRdb retains in-frame clones only, with some absent. V, J and clone size are taken as reported in that table, and D and trimming were inferred from the DNA itself. The sample lists some 180,000 clones; under 90% were seen once. The receptor's source is a man aged 40-49 years with acute or convalescent COVID-19. The sequencing sample was made of peripheral blood.

CDR3 sequence: CASSQGLVVYEQYF. Here the CDR3 DNA reads TGTGCCAGCAGCCAAGGGCTGGTGGTCTACGAGCAGTACTTC. The gene calls are TRBV3-1 (or the pseudogene TRBV3-2) and TRBJ2-7; D ambiguous. The germline V gene encodes CDR1 LGHDT and CDR2 YNNKEL (reference sequence). Trimming removed 1 base from V and 3 bases from J, with 10 bases in between. This CDR3 is 14 amino acids long.